This T cell receptor (beta chain) emerged from a study of blood T cell repertoires in COVID-19. Germline V gene sequence: CDR1 LNHDA, CDR2 SQIVND (reference sequence). V was clipped by 5 bases and J by 2 bases, with 10 bases between them. The CDR3 contains 15 residues. This clone was detected a few times. Per the original data handling: Reference gene primers were amplified, and this amplification served to estimate nucleated cell counts. The method was immunoSEQ multiplex PCR; TCRdb's version includes in-frame clones alone and lacks a portion of them. V, J and clone size are those of that table, while D and trimming were read from the DNA. The sample lists roughly 260,000 clones; 82% were seen once.

The receptor comes from an older woman with acute or convalescent COVID-19. The sequenced material came from peripheral blood. This chain joins TRBV19 and TRBJ2-6, with D perhaps TRBD1 (5 bases). DNA of the CDR3: TGTGCCAGTAGTGTCCAGGGTCCTGGGGCCAACGTCCTGACTTTC. Its protein product is CASSVQGPGANVLTF.